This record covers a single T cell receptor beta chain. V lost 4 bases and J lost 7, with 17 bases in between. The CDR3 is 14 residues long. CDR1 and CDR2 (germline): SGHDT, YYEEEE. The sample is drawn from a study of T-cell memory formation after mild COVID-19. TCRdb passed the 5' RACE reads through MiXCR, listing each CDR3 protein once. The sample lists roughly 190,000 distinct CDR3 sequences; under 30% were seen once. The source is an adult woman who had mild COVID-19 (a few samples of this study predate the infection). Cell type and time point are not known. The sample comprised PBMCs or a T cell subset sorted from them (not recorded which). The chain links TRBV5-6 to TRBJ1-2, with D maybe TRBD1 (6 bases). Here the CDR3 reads CASSHRAGLGGYTF. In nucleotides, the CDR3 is TGTGCCAGCAGCCACAGGGCAGGGCTCGGTGGCTACACCTTC. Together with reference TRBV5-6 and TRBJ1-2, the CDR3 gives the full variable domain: DAGVTQSPTHLIKTRGQQVTLRCSPKSGHDTVSWYQQALGQGPQFIFQYYEEEERQRGNFPDRFSGHQFPNYSSELNVNALLLGDSALYLCASSHRAGLGGYTFGSGTRLTVV.